This T cell receptor (beta chain) comes out of a study of T cell responses to AZD1222 COVID-19 vaccine. As for the study in general: Both about-4-week and about-12-week second-dose recipients were combined. Study-level findings and limits: Repertoires were obtained only post-peak T cell response. Donors, mostly white British, included more females; clonal diversity was possibly underestimated.

Measured with immunoSEQ multiplex PCR; TCRdb has only the in-frame clones, and not every one. There are 150,000 or so clones in the sample; about nine tenths occur only once, and roughly 5.1% lies in the top ten. A remark on this clone: The antigen is not known.

From germline, CDR1 is SGHDN and CDR2 FVKESK. The CDR3 consists of 15 residues. Trimming shortened V by 1 base and J by 5 bases, and 13 bases separated the two germline ends. The sample in question was peripheral blood, obtained on day 0 of AZD1222 vaccination. The sequence was collected from an adult in good health. V is TRBV14 and J is TRBJ2-3, with D perhaps matching TRBD1 (5 bases). CDR3 coding DNA: TGTGCCAGCAGCCAAGGGTCAGGGTGGAGAGATACGCAGTATTTT. Protein product: CASSQGSGWRDTQYF.